These T cell receptor beta chains were read from a single sample in a study of technical replicates of blood from a handful of donors. This table comes from immunoSEQ multiplex PCR, and its TCRdb copy is limited to in-frame clones, with some not included. Found here are about 75,000 clones, 95% to 97% of them singletons; the top ten hold under 0.35%. The sequenced sample was T cells isolated from PBMCs. The source of these receptors is a human donor in good health. Both conserved end residues are part of each CDR3. A D gene is named only where the DNA matches it firmly. Part of the rows lack a size; the others show once, few, many or a class for expanded clones.

j_call d_call v_call clone_size cdr3_aa cdr3_nt
TRBJ1-2 . TRBV5-4 . CASSLDGRDYGYTF TGTGCCAGCAGCTTGGATGGTCGCGACTATGGCTACACCTTC
TRBJ2-4 TRBD2 TRBV2 . CASSSTSGTAKNIQYF TGTGCCAGCAGTTCGACTAGCGGGACTGCCAAAAACATTCAGTACTTC
TRBJ2-4 . TRBV5-1 . CASSSSRSDIQYF TGCGCCAGCAGCAGTTCTAGGTCCGACATTCAGTACTTC
TRBJ2-7 TRBD1 TRBV10-1 . CASDTRDRDVPEQYF TGCGCCAGCGATACCCGGGACAGGGACGTCCCCGAGCAGTACTTC
TRBJ1-3 . TRBV7-8 . CASSLGLVGTGNTIYF TGTGCCAGCAGCTTAGGGCTCGTTGGCACTGGAAACACCATATATTTT
TRBJ2-3 . TRBV5-6 . CASSLGSAVDTQYF TGTGCCAGCAGCTTAGGATCCGCGGTGGATACGCAGTATTTT
TRBJ2-7 . TRBV28 . CASSFGQGYEQYF TGTGCCAGCAGTTTTGGGCAGGGGTACGAGCAGTACTTC
TRBJ2-7 TRBD2 TRBV7-9 . CASSLTREGQYEQYF TGTGCCAGCAGCTTAACACGGGAGGGCCAGTACGAGCAGTACTTC
TRBJ2-7 TRBD2 TRBV7-9 . CASSLLIAGEQYF TGTGCCAGCAGTTTGCTCATAGCGGGAGAGCAGTACTTC
TRBJ1-5 . TRBV7-8 . CASSPRQALIDQPQHF TGTGCCAGCAGCCCAAGACAGGCCCTTATTGATCAGCCCCAGCATTTT
TRBJ2-4 TRBD2 TRBV5-5 . CASSLVLRGGDIQYF TGTGCCAGCAGCTTGGTCCTTAGGGGAGGGGACATTCAGTACTTC
TRBJ1-2 . TRBV6-1 . CASRPTIDRHGYTF TGTGCCAGCAGGCCAACAATCGACAGGCATGGCTACACCTTC
TRBJ1-4 TRBD1 TRBV2 . CASRAGTGSEKLFF TGTGCCAGCAGAGCCGGGACAGGGTCTGAAAAACTGTTTTTT
TRBJ1-3 TRBD1 TRBV7-9 . CASSPGGYGNTIYF TGTGCCAGCAGCCCAGGGGGCTATGGAAACACCATATATTTT
TRBJ1-2 . TRBV9 . CASSPGEYLNYGYTF TGTGCCAGCAGCCCCGGGGAATATCTTAACTATGGCTACACCTTC
TRBJ1-1 . TRBV13 . CASSPPGGTQNTEAFF TGTGCCAGCAGCCCCCCCGGGGGGACCCAGAACACTGAAGCTTTCTTT
TRBJ2-7 . TRBV9 . CASSPDISYEQYF TGTGCCAGCAGCCCAGACATCTCCTACGAGCAGTACTTC
TRBJ2-7 TRBD2 TRBV7-9 . CASSVLAGSSYEQYF TGTGCCAGCAGCGTACTAGCGGGGAGCTCCTACGAGCAGTACTTC
TRBJ2-7 . TRBV5-6 . CASSGTTEPYEQYF TGTGCCAGCAGCGGAACGACTGAGCCCTACGAGCAGTACTTC
TRBJ1-1 . TRBV25-1 . CASSWGVLAFF TGTGCCAGCAGTTGGGGAGTTCTAGCTTTCTTT
TRBJ2-1 TRBD2 TRBV19 . CASSRGLMNEQFF TGTGCCAGTAGTCGGGGACTAATGAATGAGCAGTTCTTC
TRBJ2-7 . TRBV9 . CASSVDMGASYEQYF TGTGCCAGCAGTGTCGATATGGGGGCTTCTTACGAGCAGTACTTC
TRBJ1-2 . TRBV7-9 once CASSSIEGAYGYTF TGTGCCAGCAGCTCTATAGAAGGGGCCTATGGCTACACCTTC
TRBJ2-3 TRBD1 TRBV6-4 . CASSATGGAWVDTQYF TGTGCCAGCAGCGCTACAGGGGGCGCGTGGGTAGATACGCAGTATTTT
TRBJ2-2 . TRBV7-3 . CASSSQGNTGELFF TGTGCCAGCAGCTCCCAGGGTAACACCGGGGAGCTGTTTTTT
TRBJ1-1 . TRBV7-3 . CASSFNGGAVTEAFF TGTGCCAGCAGCTTTAATGGGGGGGCCGTCACTGAAGCTTTCTTT
TRBJ2-1 TRBD2 TRBV6-1 . CASSGALAAYNEQFF TGTGCCAGCAGTGGGGCCCTAGCGGCCTACAATGAGCAGTTCTTC
TRBJ2-2 TRBD2 TRBV14 . CASSQRGSNTGELFF TGTGCCAGCAGCCAGCGCGGGAGCAACACCGGGGAGCTGTTTTTT
TRBJ1-2 TRBD1 TRBV9 once CASSVGQGALGYTF TGTGCCAGCAGCGTAGGACAGGGGGCGTTGGGCTACACCTTC
TRBJ2-3 TRBD2 TRBV9 . CASSAGAGGGTDTQYF TGTGCCAGCAGCGCTGGAGCGGGAGGGGGCACAGATACGCAGTATTTT
TRBJ2-7 . TRBV30 . CAWSVLRGQRIDYEQYF TGTGCCTGGAGTGTACTTCGAGGACAGAGGATAGACTACGAGCAGTACTTC
TRBJ2-7 . TRBV4-1 . CASSRGPISYEQYF TGCGCCAGCAGCCGCGGGCCCATCTCCTACGAGCAGTACTTC
TRBJ2-7 TRBD2 TRBV10-3 . CAIGLAGTYEQYF TGTGCCATCGGTCTAGCGGGGACCTACGAGCAGTACTTC
TRBJ2-7 . TRBV30 . CAWSVGGEQYF TGTGCCTGGAGTGTAGGGGGCGAGCAGTACTTC
TRBJ1-1 . TRBV5-1 few CASSLGQMNTEAFF TGCGCCAGCAGCTTGGGACAGATGAACACTGAAGCTTTCTTT
TRBJ2-7 . TRBV9 . CASSAQSRQAPYEQYF TGTGCCAGCAGCGCTCAATCTCGACAGGCCCCCTACGAGCAGTACTTC